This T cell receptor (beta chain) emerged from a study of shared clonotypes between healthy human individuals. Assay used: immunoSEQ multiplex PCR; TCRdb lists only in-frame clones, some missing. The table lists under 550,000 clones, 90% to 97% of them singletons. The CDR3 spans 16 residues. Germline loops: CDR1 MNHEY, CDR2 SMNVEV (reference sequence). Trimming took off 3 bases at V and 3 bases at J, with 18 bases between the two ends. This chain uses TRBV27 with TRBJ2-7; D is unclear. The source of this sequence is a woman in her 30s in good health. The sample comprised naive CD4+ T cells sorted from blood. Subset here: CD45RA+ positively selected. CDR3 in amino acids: CASSFRVGGTIYEQYF. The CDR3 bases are TGTGCCAGCAGTTTTCGGGTGGGCGGTACGATCTACGAGCAGTACTTC.